The entry below describes one T cell receptor (beta chain). Its antigen is currently unknown. The data were produced by immunoSEQ multiplex PCR, yet TCRdb's version contains in-frame clones alone and is incomplete. This sample has around 91,000 clones, with 88% found just once. These data are taken from a study of radiotherapy plus CTLA-4 blockade in lung cancer. Study results and limitations: Early blood T cell clone dynamics, with interferon-beta, were reported to best predict response.

The CDR3 consists of 15 residues. Per the germline V gene, CDR1 is LNHDA and CDR2 is SQIVND (reference sequence). V lost 4 bases and J 0 bases, leaving 10 bases between the germline ends. This receptor was identified in a human donor with non-small cell lung cancer that progressed on radiotherapy plus ipilimumab. The J gene is TRBJ2-1, the V gene TRBV19; D not resolved. The input for sequencing was peripheral blood, taken from a patient treated with radiotherapy plus ipilimumab. CDR3 protein: CASSRTGLSYNEQFF. For the CDR3, the DNA is TGTGCCAGTAGTAGAACGGGCCTCTCCTACAATGAGCAGTTCTTC.